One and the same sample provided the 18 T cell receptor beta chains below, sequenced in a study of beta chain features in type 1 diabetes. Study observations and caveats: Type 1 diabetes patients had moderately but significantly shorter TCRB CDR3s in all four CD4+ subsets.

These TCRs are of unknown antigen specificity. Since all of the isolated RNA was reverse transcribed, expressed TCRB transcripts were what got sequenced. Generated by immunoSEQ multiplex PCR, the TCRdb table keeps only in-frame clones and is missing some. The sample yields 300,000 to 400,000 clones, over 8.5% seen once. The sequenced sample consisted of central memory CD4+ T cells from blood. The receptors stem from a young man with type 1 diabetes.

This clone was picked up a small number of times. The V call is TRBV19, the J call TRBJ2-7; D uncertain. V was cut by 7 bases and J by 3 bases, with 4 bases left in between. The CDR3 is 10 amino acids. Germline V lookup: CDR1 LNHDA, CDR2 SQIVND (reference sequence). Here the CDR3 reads CASKIYEQYF. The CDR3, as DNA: TGTGCCAGTAAGATCTACGAGCAGTACTTC. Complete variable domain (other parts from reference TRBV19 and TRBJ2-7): DGGITQSPKYLFRKEGQNVTLSCEQNLNHDAMYWYRQDPGQGLRLIYYSQIVNDFQKGDIAEGYSVSREKKESFPLTVTSAQKNPTAFYLCASKIYEQYFGPGTRLTVT.

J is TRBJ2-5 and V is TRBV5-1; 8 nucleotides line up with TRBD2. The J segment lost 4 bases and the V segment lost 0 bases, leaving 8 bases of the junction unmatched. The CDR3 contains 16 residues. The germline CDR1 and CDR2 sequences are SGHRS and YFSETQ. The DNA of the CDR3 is TGCGCCAGCAGCTTGGTAGCGGGATTGAGAGGAGAGACCCAGTACTTC. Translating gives CASSLVAGLRGETQYF.

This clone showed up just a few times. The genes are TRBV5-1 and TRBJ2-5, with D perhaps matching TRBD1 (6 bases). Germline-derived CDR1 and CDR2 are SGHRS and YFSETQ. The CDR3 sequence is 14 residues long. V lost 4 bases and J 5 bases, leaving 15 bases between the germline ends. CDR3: CASSIAGTTETQYF. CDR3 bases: TGCGCCAGCAGCATAGCCGGGACAACTGAGACCCAGTACTTC.

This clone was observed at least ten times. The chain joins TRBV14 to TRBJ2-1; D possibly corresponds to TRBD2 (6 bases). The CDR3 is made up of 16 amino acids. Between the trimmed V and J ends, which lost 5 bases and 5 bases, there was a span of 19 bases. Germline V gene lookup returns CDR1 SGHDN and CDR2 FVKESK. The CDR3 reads CASSGLGRGVHNEQFF. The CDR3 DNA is TGTGCCAGCAGCGGCCTGGGGCGGGGTGTCCACAATGAGCAGTTCTTC.

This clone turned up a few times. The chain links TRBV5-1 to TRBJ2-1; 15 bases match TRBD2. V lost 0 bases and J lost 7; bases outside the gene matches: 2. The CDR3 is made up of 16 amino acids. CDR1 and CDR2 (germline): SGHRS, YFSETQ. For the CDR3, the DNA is TGCGCCAGCAGCTTGGTGGGACTAGCGGGAGGTAATGAGCAGTTCTTC. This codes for CASSLVGLAGGNEQFF.

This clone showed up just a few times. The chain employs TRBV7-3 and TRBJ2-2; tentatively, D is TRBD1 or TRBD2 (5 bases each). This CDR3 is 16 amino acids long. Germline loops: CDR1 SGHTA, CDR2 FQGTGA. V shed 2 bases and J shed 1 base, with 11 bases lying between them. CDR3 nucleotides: TGTGCCAGCAGCTTAGGTGGGGGTAGGAACACCGGGGAGCTGTTTTTT. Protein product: CASSLGGGRNTGELFF. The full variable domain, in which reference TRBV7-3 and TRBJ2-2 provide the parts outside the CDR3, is GAGVSQTPSNKVTEKGKYVELRCDPISGHTALYWYRQSLGQGPEFLIYFQGTGAADDSGLPNDRFFAVRPEGSVSTLKIQRTERGDSAVYLCASSLGGGRNTGELFFGEGSRLTVL.

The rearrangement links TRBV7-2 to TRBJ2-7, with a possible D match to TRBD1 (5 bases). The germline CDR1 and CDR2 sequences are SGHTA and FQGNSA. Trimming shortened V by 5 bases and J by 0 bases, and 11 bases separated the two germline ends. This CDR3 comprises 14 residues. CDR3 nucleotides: TGTGCCAGCAGCGCCGCAGGGTTCTCCTACGAGCAGTACTTC. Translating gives CASSAAGFSYEQYF.

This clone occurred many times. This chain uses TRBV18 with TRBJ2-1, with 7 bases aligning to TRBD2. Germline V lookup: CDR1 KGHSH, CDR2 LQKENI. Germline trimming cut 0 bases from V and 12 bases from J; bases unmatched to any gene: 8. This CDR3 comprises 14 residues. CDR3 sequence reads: CASSPPSGAKMQFF. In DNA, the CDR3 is TGTGCCAGCTCACCACCAAGCGGGGCCAAAATGCAGTTCTTC.

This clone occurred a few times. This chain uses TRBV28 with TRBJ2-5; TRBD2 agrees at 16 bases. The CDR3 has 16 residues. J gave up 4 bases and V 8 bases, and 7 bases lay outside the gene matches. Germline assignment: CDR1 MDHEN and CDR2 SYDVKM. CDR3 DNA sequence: TGTGCCAGCGTCGGGACTAGCGGGAGGGGAGGAGAGACCCAGTACTTC. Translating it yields CASVGTSGRGGETQYF.

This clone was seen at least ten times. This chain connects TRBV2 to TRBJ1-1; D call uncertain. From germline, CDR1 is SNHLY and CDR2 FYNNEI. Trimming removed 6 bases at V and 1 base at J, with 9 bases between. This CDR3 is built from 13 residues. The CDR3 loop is CASRVQRNTEAFF. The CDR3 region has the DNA TGTGCCAGCAGAGTACAGAGGAACACTGAAGCTTTCTTT.

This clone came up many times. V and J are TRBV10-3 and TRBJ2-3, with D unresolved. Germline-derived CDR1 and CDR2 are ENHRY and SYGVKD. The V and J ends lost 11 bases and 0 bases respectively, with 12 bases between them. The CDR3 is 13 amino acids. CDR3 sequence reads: CAVTTGSTDTQYF. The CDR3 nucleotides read TGTGCCGTTACAACCGGGAGCACAGATACGCAGTATTTT.

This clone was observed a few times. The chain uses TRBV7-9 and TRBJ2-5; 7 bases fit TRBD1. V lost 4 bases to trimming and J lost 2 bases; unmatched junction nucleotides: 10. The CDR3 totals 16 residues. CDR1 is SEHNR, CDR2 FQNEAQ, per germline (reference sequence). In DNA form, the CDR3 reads TGTGCCAGCAGCTCCTGGTTGACAGGGAAGCAAGAGACCCAGTACTTC. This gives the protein CASSSWLTGKQETQYF.

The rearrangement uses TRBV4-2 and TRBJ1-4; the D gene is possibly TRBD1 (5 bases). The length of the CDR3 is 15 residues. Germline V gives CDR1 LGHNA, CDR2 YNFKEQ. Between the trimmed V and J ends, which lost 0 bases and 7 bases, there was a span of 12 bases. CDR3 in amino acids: CASSQEWGKGEKLFF. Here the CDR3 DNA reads TGTGCCAGCAGCCAAGAGTGGGGGAAAGGTGAAAAACTGTTTTTT.

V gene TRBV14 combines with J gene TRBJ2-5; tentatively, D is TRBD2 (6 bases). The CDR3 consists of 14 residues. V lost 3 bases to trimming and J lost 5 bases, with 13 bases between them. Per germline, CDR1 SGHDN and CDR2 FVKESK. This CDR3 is CASSQKLAGETQYF. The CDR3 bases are TGTGCCAGCAGCCAGAAACTAGCCGGCGAGACCCAGTACTTC.

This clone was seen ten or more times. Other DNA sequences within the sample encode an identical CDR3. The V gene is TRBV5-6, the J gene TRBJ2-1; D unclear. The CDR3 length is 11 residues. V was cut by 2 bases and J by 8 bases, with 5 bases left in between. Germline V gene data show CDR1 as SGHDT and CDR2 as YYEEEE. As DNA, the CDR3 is TGTGCCAGCAGCTTAGTGGATGAGCAGTTCTTC. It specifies CASSLVDEQFF.

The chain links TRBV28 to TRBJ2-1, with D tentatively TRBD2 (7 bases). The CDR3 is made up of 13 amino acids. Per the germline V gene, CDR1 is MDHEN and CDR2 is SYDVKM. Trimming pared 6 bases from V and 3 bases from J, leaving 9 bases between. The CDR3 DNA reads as TGTGCCAGCAGAGGGGGGGTCTACAATGAGCAGTTCTTC. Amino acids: CASRGGVYNEQFF.

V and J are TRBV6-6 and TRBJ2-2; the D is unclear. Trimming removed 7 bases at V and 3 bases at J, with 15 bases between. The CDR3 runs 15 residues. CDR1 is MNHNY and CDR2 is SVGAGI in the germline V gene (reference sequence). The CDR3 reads CASTNKQRDTGELFF. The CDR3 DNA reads TGTGCCAGCACTAACAAACAACGGGACACCGGGGAGCTGTTTTTT.

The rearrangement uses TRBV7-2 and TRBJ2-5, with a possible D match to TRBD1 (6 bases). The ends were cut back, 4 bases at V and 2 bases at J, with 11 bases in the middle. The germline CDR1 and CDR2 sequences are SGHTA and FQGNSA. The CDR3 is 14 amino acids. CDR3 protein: CASSSQDRQETQYF. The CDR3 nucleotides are TGTGCCAGCAGCTCCCAGGACAGACAAGAGACCCAGTACTTC.